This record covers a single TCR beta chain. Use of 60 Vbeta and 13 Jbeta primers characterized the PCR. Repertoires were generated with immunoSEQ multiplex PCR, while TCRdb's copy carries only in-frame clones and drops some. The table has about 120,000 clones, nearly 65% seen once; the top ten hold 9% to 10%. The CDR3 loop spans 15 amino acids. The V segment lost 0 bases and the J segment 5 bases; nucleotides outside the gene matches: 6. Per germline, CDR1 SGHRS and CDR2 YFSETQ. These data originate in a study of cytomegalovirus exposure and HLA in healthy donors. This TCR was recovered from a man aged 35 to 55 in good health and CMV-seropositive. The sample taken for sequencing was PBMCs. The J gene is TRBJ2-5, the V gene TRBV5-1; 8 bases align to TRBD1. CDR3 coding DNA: TGCGCCAGCAGCTTGGGGACAGGGCGGTCGGAGACCCAGTACTTC. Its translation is CASSLGTGRSETQYF.